The sequence of this T cell receptor (beta chain) was determined in a study of blood T cell repertoires in COVID-19. Study background: The study drew acute and convalescent COVID-19 samples from the United States, Italy and Spain. PBMCs, B-cell-depleted T cells, or T cells were the source of the cDNA or gDNA that made up the material.

Original processing methods: By means of reference gene primer amplification, nucleated cell counts were estimated. Clones were sequenced by immunoSEQ multiplex PCR, and TCRdb holds only the in-frame ones, with some missing. That table gives V, J and clone size, and the DNA gave D and trimming. In the table there are under 300,000 clones, around 86% of which are singletons. There are 14 residues in the CDR3. Between the trimmed V and J ends, which lost 10 bases and 4 bases, there was a span of 20 bases. Germline V gives CDR1 ENHRY, CDR2 SYGVKD. The sample comprised peripheral blood. This sequence was found in a woman aged 60 to 75 with active or convalescent COVID-19. V and J are TRBV10-3 and TRBJ2-7; the D gene is possibly TRBD2 (6 bases). As DNA, the CDR3 is TGTGCCACCCATGTGGGGGGTGGGTTTTACGAGCAGTACTTC. Its protein product is CATHVGGGFYEQYF.